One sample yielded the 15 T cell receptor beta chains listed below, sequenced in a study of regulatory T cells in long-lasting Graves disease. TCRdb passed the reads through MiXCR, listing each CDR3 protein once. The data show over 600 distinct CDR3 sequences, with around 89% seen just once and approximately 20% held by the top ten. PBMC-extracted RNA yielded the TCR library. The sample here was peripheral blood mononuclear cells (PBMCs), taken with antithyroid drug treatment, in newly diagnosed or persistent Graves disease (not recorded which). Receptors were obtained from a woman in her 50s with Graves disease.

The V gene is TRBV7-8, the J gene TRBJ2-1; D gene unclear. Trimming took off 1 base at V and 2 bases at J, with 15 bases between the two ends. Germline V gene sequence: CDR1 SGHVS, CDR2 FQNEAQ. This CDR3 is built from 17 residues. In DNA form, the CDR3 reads TGTGCCAGCAGCTTAGGGGTCAACTACGGCCCCTACAATGAGCAGTTCTTC. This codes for CASSLGVNYGPYNEQFF. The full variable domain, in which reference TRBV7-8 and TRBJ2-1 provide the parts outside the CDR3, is GAGVSQSPRYKVAKRGQDVALRCDPISGHVSLFWYQQALGQGPEFLTYFQNEAQLDKSGLPSDRFFAERPEGSVSTLKIQRTQQEDSAVYLCASSLGVNYGPYNEQFFGPGTRLTVL.

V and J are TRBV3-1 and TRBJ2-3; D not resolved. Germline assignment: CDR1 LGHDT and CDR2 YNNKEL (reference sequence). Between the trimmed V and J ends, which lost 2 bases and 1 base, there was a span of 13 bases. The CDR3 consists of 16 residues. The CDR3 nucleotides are TGTGCCAGCAGCCAACCCGGAGTGGTGCGCACAGATACGCAGTATTTT. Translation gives CASSQPGVVRTDTQYF.

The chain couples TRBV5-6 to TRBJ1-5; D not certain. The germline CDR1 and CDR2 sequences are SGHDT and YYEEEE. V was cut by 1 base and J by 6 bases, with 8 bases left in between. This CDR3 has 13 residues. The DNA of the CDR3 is TGTGCCAGCAGCTTGCTCGGTGGTCAGCCCCAGCATTTT. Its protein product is CASSLLGGQPQHF.

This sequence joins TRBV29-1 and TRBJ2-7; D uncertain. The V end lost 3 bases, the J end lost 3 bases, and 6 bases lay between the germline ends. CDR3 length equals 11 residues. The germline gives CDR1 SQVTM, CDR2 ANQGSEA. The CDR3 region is CSVDNYYEQYF. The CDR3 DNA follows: TGCAGCGTTGATAATTACTACGAGCAGTACTTC.

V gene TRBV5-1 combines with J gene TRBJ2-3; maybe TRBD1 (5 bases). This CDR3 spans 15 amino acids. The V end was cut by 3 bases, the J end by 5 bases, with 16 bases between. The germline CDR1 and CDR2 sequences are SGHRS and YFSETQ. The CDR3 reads CASSSTTDKGDTQYF. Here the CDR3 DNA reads TGCGCCAGCAGCTCCACCACGGACAAGGGAGATACGCAGTATTTT.

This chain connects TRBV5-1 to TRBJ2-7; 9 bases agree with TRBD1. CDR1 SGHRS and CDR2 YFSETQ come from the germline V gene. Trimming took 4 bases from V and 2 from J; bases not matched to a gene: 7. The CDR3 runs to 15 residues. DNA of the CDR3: TGCGCCAGCAGCGCGAGGACAGGGGCAACCTACGAGCAGTACTTC. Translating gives CASSARTGATYEQYF.

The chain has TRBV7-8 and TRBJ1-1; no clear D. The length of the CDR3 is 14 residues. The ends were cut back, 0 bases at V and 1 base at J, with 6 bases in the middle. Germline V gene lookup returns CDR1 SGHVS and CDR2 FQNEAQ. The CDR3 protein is CASSLAGSNTEAFF. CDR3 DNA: TGTGCCAGCAGCTTAGCAGGGTCGAACACTGAAGCTTTCTTT.

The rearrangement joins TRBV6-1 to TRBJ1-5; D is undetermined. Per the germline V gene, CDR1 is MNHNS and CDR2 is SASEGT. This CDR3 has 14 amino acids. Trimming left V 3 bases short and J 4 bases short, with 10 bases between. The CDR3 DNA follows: TGTGCCAGCAGTGATGTCTGGACGAATCAGCCCCAGCATTTT. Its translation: CASSDVWTNQPQHF.

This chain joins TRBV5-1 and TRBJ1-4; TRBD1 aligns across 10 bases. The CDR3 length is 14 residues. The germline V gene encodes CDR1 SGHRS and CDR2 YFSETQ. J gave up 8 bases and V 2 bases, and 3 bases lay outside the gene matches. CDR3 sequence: CASSFGQGDEKLFF. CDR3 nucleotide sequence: TGCGCCAGCAGCTTCGGACAGGGGGACGAAAAACTGTTTTTT.

The CDR3 bases are TGTGCCAGCAGCCCACGACTAGCGGGAGAGGGTGAGCAGTTCTTC. This encodes CASSPRLAGEGEQFF. The chain uses TRBV12-3 or TRBV12-4 and TRBJ2-1, with 12 bases that match TRBD2. There are 15 residues in the CDR3. V shed 6 bases and J 9 bases; nucleotides not matched to a gene: 9.

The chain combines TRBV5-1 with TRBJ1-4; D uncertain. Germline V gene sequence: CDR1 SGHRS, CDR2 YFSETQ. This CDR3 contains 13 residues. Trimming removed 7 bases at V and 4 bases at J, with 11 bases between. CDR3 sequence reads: CASSPTFNEKLFF. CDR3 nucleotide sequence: TGCGCCAGCTCCCCCACATTTAATGAAAAACTGTTTTTT. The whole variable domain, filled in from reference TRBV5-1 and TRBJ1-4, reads KAGVTQTPRYLIKTRGQQVTLSCSPISGHRSVSWYQQTPGQGLQFLFEYFSETQRNKGNFPGRFSGRQFSNSRSEMNVSTLELGDSALYLCASSPTFNEKLFFGSGTQLSVL.

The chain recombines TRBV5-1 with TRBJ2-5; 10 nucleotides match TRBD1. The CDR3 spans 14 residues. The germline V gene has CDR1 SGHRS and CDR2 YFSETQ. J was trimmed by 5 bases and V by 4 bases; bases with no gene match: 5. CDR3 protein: CASSPDRGRETQYF. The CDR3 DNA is TGCGCCAGCAGCCCAGACAGGGGGCGCGAGACCCAGTACTTC.

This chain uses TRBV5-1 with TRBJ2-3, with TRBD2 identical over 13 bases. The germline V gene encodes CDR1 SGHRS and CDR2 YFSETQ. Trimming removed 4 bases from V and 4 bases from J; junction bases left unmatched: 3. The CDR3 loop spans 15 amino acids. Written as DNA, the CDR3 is TGCGCCAGCAGCGGACTAGCGGGAGCCTCAGATACGCAGTATTTT. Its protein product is CASSGLAGASDTQYF.

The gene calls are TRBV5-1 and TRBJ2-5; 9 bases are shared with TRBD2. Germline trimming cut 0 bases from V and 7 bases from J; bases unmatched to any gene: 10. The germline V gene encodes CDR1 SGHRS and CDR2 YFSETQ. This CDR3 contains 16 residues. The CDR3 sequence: CASSLDSAGGPGTQYF. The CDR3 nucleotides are TGCGCCAGCAGCTTGGACTCGGCGGGAGGGCCCGGGACCCAGTACTTC.

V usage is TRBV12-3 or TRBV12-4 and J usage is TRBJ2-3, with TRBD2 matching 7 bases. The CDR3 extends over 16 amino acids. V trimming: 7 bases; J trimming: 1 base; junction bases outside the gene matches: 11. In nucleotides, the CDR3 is TGTGCCAGCACCACTGACTGGGGGAGGGGCACAGATACGCAGTATTTT. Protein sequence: CASTTDWGRGTDTQYF.